The clone carrying this TCR beta chain has at least ten counts. The CDR3 covers 15 residues. Trimming removed 4 bases at V and 10 bases at J, with 17 bases between. Germline CDR1 reads MNHEY; CDR2 reads SMNVEV (reference sequence). MiXCR, applied by TCRdb to the RT-PCR reads, yields one record per CDR3 protein. The sample has about 700,000 distinct CDR3 sequences, approximately 15% seen once; the top ten hold just over 3.5%. Input material: memory CD4+ T cells from blood. V is TRBV27 and J is TRBJ1-6; tentatively, D is TRBD1 (5 bases). This receptor was obtained from a female donor in good health, serving as a healthy control. Here the CDR3 DNA reads TGTGCCAGCAGTTGGTGGGGCGATTCCCCCTCACCCCTCCACTTT. Its protein is CASSWWGDSPSPLHF.